The next 29 T cell receptor beta chains were all read from a single sample in a study of blood T cell repertoires in COVID-19. Profiled with immunoSEQ multiplex PCR; TCRdb holds only in-frame clones, not every one. The sample carries roughly 160,000 clones, roughly 80% recorded once. Material: PBMCs or T cells enriched from blood (not recorded which). These receptors came from a man in his forties or fifties who had recovered from COVID-19.

The chain links TRBV28 to TRBJ2-3; 7 bases align to TRBD2. CDR1 and CDR2 from the germline V gene are MDHEN and SYDVKM. CDR3 length: 17 residues. V lost 5 bases to trimming and J lost 6 bases; unmatched junction nucleotides: 17. The CDR3 is CASSHFVTSDPRDTQYF. DNA of the CDR3: TGTGCCAGCAGTCATTTCGTCACTAGCGACCCTCGGGATACGCAGTATTTT.

V usage is TRBV11-3 and J usage is TRBJ2-2; D call uncertain. Trimming took 5 bases from V and 9 from J, leaving 10 bases between them. CDR1 is SGHNT and CDR2 is YENEEA in the germline V gene. This CDR3 region has 12 residues. The CDR3 region has the DNA TGTGCCAGCAGCGCCAACGGGTGGGAGCTGTTTTTT. It yields the protein CASSANGWELFF.

The gene calls are TRBV6-5 and TRBJ1-5; D is unresolved. Germline V gene lookup returns CDR1 MNHEY and CDR2 SVGAGI. Trimming took off 7 bases at V and 4 bases at J, with 17 bases between the two ends. CDR3 size: 15 residues. The CDR3 coding sequence is TGTGCCAGCACCCGCCGGTCGGGTAAGAATCAGCCCCAGCATTTT. Translating it yields CASTRRSGKNQPQHF.

In this sample, this clone turned up once. The chain recombines TRBV18 with TRBJ2-7, with 8 bases identical to TRBD2. J lost 0 bases, V lost 4 bases, and 5 bases had no gene match. Germline CDR1 and CDR2: KGHSH and LQKENI. The CDR3 contains 15 residues. The chain's CDR3 is CASSRPGTSSYEQYF. The CDR3 DNA reads as TGTGCCAGCTCACGTCCCGGGACTAGCTCCTACGAGCAGTACTTC.

The chain recombines TRBV5-4 with TRBJ2-3; 8 nucleotides agree with TRBD2. This CDR3 contains 13 residues. CDR1 and CDR2 (germline): SGHNT, YYREEE (reference sequence). The ends lost 3 bases at V and 6 bases at J; junction bases unmatched: 3. The CDR3 spells CASSSGGMDTQYF. The CDR3 DNA is TGTGCCAGCAGCTCGGGGGGGATGGATACGCAGTATTTT. The full variable domain, its missing parts supplied by reference TRBV5-4 and TRBJ2-3, is ETGVTQSPTHLIKTRGQQVTLRCSSQSGHNTVSWYQQALGQGPQFIFQYYREEENGRGNFPPRFSGLQFPNYSSELNVNALELDDSALYLCASSSGGMDTQYFGPGTRLTVL.

Comment on this clone: Distinct nucleotide sequences in the sample also encode this CDR3. The gene calls are TRBV5-1 and TRBJ2-3; 11 nucleotides line up with TRBD2. The germline gives CDR1 SGHRS, CDR2 YFSETQ. The CDR3 consists of 16 residues. J gave up 3 bases and V 0 bases, and 3 bases lay outside the gene matches. Here the CDR3 reads CASSLGSSGGTDTQYF. The CDR3 DNA is TGCGCCAGCAGCTTGGGGTCTAGCGGGGGGACAGATACGCAGTATTTT.

The rearrangement links TRBV6-5 to TRBJ2-7; 7 bases map to TRBD1. The CDR3 covers 12 residues. V shed 10 bases, J shed 3 bases, and the junction held 6 bases outside the gene matches. Germline V CDR1 and CDR2: MNHEY, SVGAGI. The CDR3 spells CATRDSYYEQYF. The CDR3 region has the DNA TGTGCCACTAGGGACAGCTACTACGAGCAGTACTTC.

The chain links TRBV5-1 to TRBJ2-3; weak D call: TRBD1 (6 bases). This CDR3 is built from 15 residues. The V end was cut by 3 bases, the J end by 2 bases, with 13 bases between. The germline V gene has CDR1 SGHRS and CDR2 YFSETQ. The CDR3 coding sequence is TGCGCCAGCAGCTCAGACAGGATCCCCACAGATACGCAGTATTTT. Amino acids: CASSSDRIPTDTQYF.

This clone was seen only a few times. The rearrangement uses TRBV28 and TRBJ1-2; D call uncertain. Trimming removed 5 bases from V and 13 bases from J, with 26 bases in between. The germline CDR1 and CDR2 sequences are MDHEN and SYDVKM. The CDR3 has 15 amino acids. The CDR3 sequence is CASSPTQTRGALPTF. The CDR3 nucleotides read TGTGCCAGCAGTCCCACACAGACACGGGGAGCTCTCCCCACCTTC.

The chain combines TRBV7-2 with TRBJ1-4, with TRBD1 matching 8 bases. V trimming: 5 bases; J trimming: 3 bases; junction bases outside the gene matches: 8. Germline CDR1 is SGHTA and CDR2 is FQGNSA. The CDR3 length is 16 residues. In DNA form, the CDR3 reads TGTGCCAGCAGCCGGACAGGGATTCAGGCTAATGAAAAACTGTTTTTT. Translating gives CASSRTGIQANEKLFF.

J is TRBJ1-3 and V is TRBV25-1, with 8 bases that match TRBD1. The V gene end was trimmed by 2 bases and the J gene end by 0 bases; junction bases not matched to a gene: 0. The germline V gene has CDR1 MGHDK and CDR2 SYGVNS. The CDR3 contains 15 residues. CDR3 DNA sequence: TGTGCCAGCAGTGAAACAGGGGGCTCTGGAAACACCATATATTTT. Translating it yields CASSETGGSGNTIYF.

This clone was observed once. This chain uses TRBV19 with TRBJ2-2, with 7 nucleotides matching TRBD1. V was clipped by 3 bases and J by 4 bases; unmatched bases: 11. The CDR3 consists of 17 residues. Germline V gene sequence: CDR1 LNHDA, CDR2 SQIVND (reference sequence). The DNA of the CDR3 is TGTGCCAGTAGTATGCGCCCTGGACAGGTTGGCACCGGGGAGCTGTTTTTT. This encodes CASSMRPGQVGTGELFF.

This chain uses TRBV29-1 with TRBJ1-1, with D possibly matching TRBD1 (5 bases). Germline V gene data show CDR1 as SQVTM and CDR2 as ANQGSEA. The CDR3 runs 12 residues. The V end was cut by 3 bases, the J end by 11 bases, with 16 bases between. CDR3 region: CSVDGWGPRAFF. In nucleotides, the CDR3 is TGCAGCGTTGATGGGTGGGGCCCGAGGGCTTTCTTT.

The chain couples TRBV5-1 to TRBJ2-5, with 9 bases aligning to TRBD2. The CDR3 sequence is 19 residues long. CDR1 is SGHRS, CDR2 YFSETQ, per germline. Trimming at V came to 2 bases and at J to 1 base, leaving 15 bases not matched to a gene. The CDR3 coding sequence is TGCGCCAGCAGCTTCTCCCCCGCGGGGAGCGGGGGGTCCCAAGAGACCCAGTACTTC. It encodes CASSFSPAGSGGSQETQYF.

V usage is TRBV7-9 and J usage is TRBJ1-3; D is perhaps TRBD1 (5 bases). Germline V lookup: CDR1 SEHNR, CDR2 FQNEAQ (reference sequence). Trimming stripped 2 bases from V and 4 bases from J, with 18 bases between. This CDR3 region has 17 residues. The CDR3 nucleotides read TGTGCCAGCAGCTTACTGGGGGGACGGTCGGAGGGAAACACCATATATTTT. Its translation: CASSLLGGRSEGNTIYF.

This chain uses TRBV18 with TRBJ2-7, with 7 bases lining up with TRBD2. The CDR3 loop spans 15 amino acids. The germline V gene encodes CDR1 KGHSH and CDR2 LQKENI. V lost 6 bases, J lost 6 bases, and 14 bases stayed unmatched. CDR3 sequence: CASSTIGRGEGEQYF. For the CDR3, the DNA is TGTGCCAGCTCGACCATAGGTCGGGGGGAGGGCGAGCAGTACTTC.

This clone was detected a few times. The genes are TRBV3-1 (or the pseudogene TRBV3-2) and TRBJ1-2, with TRBD1 identical over 7 bases. V lost 6 bases and J lost 3; bases outside the gene matches: 13. The CDR3 is 16 amino acids. Germline lookup yields CDR1 LGHDT and CDR2 YNNKEL (reference sequence). The CDR3 loop reads CASRAGTAKSYYGYTF. The CDR3 DNA reads as TGTGCCAGCAGGGCCGGGACAGCCAAATCCTACTATGGCTACACCTTC.

This clone was observed at least ten times. V is TRBV28 and J is TRBJ2-5, with 10 positions matching TRBD1. V lost 4 bases, J lost 5 bases, and 7 bases stayed unmatched. The V gene's germline CDR1 is MDHEN and CDR2 SYDVKM. The CDR3 sequence is 15 residues long. As DNA, the CDR3 is TGTGCCAGCAGTTATGGGACAGGGGCGGGGGAGACCCAGTACTTC. It yields the protein CASSYGTGAGETQYF. The full variable domain, its missing parts supplied by reference TRBV28 and TRBJ2-5, is DVKVTQSSRYLVKRTGEKVFLECVQDMDHENMFWYRQDPGLGLRLIYFSYDVKMKEKGDIPEGYSVSREKKERFSLILESASTNQTSMYLCASSYGTGAGETQYFGPGTRLLVL.

The chain recombines TRBV2 with TRBJ2-5, with D uncertain. V was shortened by 6 bases and J by 3 bases, with 11 bases between the two germline ends. The V gene's germline CDR1 is SNHLY and CDR2 FYNNEI. This CDR3 spans 13 amino acids. CDR3 loop: CASSGLREETQYF. Written as DNA, the CDR3 is TGTGCCAGCAGCGGTCTCCGAGAAGAGACCCAGTACTTC.

V gene TRBV3-1 (or the pseudogene TRBV3-2) combines with J gene TRBJ1-4; D perhaps matches TRBD1 (6 bases). V gave up 6 bases and J gave up 0 bases, with 20 bases separating them. Looked up from germline, CDR1 is LGHDT and CDR2 is YNNKEL (reference sequence). This CDR3 is built from 18 residues. CDR3 DNA sequence: TGTGCCAGCAGGATAAGGGGGACAAGGGAGCCAACTAATGAAAAACTGTTTTTT. It codes for CASRIRGTREPTNEKLFF.

CDR3 DNA: TGTGCCAGCTCCCCCGATCGGGGTTACTACAATGAGCAGTTCTTC. It is translated as CASSPDRGYYNEQFF. V usage is TRBV18 and J usage is TRBJ2-1, with a weak D call TRBD2 (5 bases). Germline CDR1 and CDR2: KGHSH and LQKENI. Trimming left V 6 bases short and J 3 bases short, with 15 bases between. This CDR3 comprises 15 residues. The full variable domain, its missing parts supplied by reference TRBV18 and TRBJ2-1, is NAGVMQNPRHLVRRRGQEARLRCSPMKGHSHVYWYRQLPEEGLKFMVYLQKENIIDESGMPKERFSAEFPKEGPSILRIQQVVRGDSAAYFCASSPDRGYYNEQFFGPGTRLTVL.

The rearrangement uses TRBV5-5 and TRBJ1-2; D unclear. Trimming took off 0 bases at V and 4 bases at J, with 16 bases between the two ends. CDR1 is SGHKS, CDR2 YYEKEE, per germline (reference sequence). The CDR3 is 16 residues long. CDR3 sequence: CASSLVPDQVSYGYTF. As DNA, the CDR3 is TGTGCCAGCAGCTTGGTGCCAGACCAGGTGAGCTATGGCTACACCTTC.

This rearrangement joins TRBV11-1 to TRBJ1-3; D is uncertain. V lost 2 bases and J lost 1, with 12 bases in between. This CDR3 contains 16 residues. Germline CDR1 and CDR2: SGHAT and FQDESV (reference sequence). As DNA, the CDR3 is TGTGCCAGCAGCTTAACGGGAGGAGGATCTGGAAACACCATATATTTT. Translating it yields CASSLTGGGSGNTIYF.

The chain links TRBV11-2 to TRBJ1-1, with TRBD1 matching over 8 bases. The V gene's germline CDR1 is SGHAT and CDR2 FQNNGV. V lost 5 bases, J lost 5 bases, and 13 bases stayed unmatched. There are 16 residues in the CDR3. The CDR3 DNA reads TGTGCCAGCAGCCAAAACCGCCGACAGGGGAATACTGAAGCTTTCTTT. The encoded protein is CASSQNRRQGNTEAFF.

This chain connects TRBV21-1 to TRBJ1-6. TRBV21-1 is an annotated pseudogene. The CDR3 covers 10 residues. CDR3 loop: CATPNSPLHF. The CDR3 DNA reads TGTGCCACCCCGAATTCACCCCTCCACTTT.

The chain couples TRBV6-6 to TRBJ1-1; D is uncertain. The CDR3 extends over 14 amino acids. V was trimmed by 6 bases and J by 3 bases, leaving 14 bases between them. Germline V CDR1 and CDR2: MNHNY, SVGAGI (reference sequence). CDR3: CASRRDPEDTEAFF. Written as DNA, the CDR3 is TGTGCCAGCAGGAGAGACCCGGAGGACACTGAAGCTTTCTTT.

This chain uses TRBV18 with TRBJ1-2, with no clear D. Germline V gives CDR1 KGHSH, CDR2 LQKENI. This CDR3 is built from 13 residues. V lost 3 bases and J lost 4, with 9 bases in between. The CDR3, as DNA: TGTGCCAGCTCACCCGAGGCAGCCTATGGCTACACCTTC. It codes for CASSPEAAYGYTF.

This sequence joins TRBV7-2 and TRBJ1-2; a weak D match, TRBD1 (6 bases). This CDR3 has 13 residues. V lost 2 bases and J lost 7, with 11 bases in between. Germline CDR1 reads SGHTA; CDR2 reads FQGNSA. CDR3 nucleotides: TGTGCCAGCAGCTTATATGGGGGCCCTGGCTACACCTTC. This encodes CASSLYGGPGYTF.

The chain carries TRBV28 and TRBJ1-1; 7 nucleotides line up with TRBD1. The CDR3 is made up of 14 amino acids. Germline V CDR1 and CDR2: MDHEN, SYDVKM. Trimming at V came to 6 bases and at J to 5 bases, leaving 9 bases not matched to a gene. In DNA form, the CDR3 reads TGTGCCAGCAGCATCGGTTCCAGGGGGACTGAAGCTTTCTTT. Translating gives CASSIGSRGTEAFF.